The present T cell receptor beta chain was sequenced within a study of CXCR3-negative and CXCR3-positive naive CD8 T cells. Study at large: Sequencing brought in some 130 million TRB reads altogether, and each library got about 1.5 +/- 0.3 million.

In regard to this clonotype: Its specificity is unknown.

Per germline, CDR1 MDHEN and CDR2 SYDVKM. The CDR3 covers 13 residues. Each TRB cDNA library was prepared by 5' RACE (with UMI labels). TCRdb re-called the 5' RACE reads and gives one entry per CDR3 protein, without DNA. In total, the table holds about 63,000 distinct CDR3 sequences. CD45RO-CCR7+CD27+CD95- expression identified naive CD8+ T cells. Study-level results: Post-cryopreservation CXCR3 expression was partly diminished, and the bulk of assays employed fresh PBMCs. The TRB CDR3s that CXCR3-positive naive cells carried were more hydrophobic than those of CXCR3-negative naive cells.

This receptor was identified in a human donor in good health. Some clones in this sample may be carry-over from other donors' samples. This chain joins TRBV28 and TRBJ1-2; lacking DNA, the TRBD1 call made by TCRdb goes unchecked. Material: naive CXCR3+ CD8+ T cells from blood. Subset meaning: CD45RO-CCR7+CD27+CD95- naive CD8+ T cells expressing CXCR3 (TNR3+). CDR3: CASTPEVWGGYTF.